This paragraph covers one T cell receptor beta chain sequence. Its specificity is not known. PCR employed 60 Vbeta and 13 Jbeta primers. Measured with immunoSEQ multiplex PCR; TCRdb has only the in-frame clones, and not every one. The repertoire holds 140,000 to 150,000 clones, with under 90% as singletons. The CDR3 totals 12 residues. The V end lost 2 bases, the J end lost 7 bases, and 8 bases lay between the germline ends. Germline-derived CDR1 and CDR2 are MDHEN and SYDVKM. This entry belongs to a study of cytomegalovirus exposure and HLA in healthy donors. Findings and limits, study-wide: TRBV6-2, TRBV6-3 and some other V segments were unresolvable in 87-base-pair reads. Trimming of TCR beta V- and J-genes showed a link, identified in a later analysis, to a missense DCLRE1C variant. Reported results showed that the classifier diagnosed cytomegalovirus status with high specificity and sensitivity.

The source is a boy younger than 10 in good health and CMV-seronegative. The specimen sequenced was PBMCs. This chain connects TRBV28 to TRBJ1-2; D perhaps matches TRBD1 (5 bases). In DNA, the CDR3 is TGTGCCAGCAGTTTACCAGGGTCTGGCTACACCTTC. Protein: CASSLPGSGYTF.